One sample yielded the 5 T cell receptor beta chains listed below, sequenced in a study of T-cell reconstitution after alpha-beta-depleted transplantation in children. The authors prepared the TCRbeta library with unique molecular identifiers. TCRdb redid the calling of the PCR reads with MiXCR, one entry per CDR3 protein. Here the sample spans about 980,000 distinct CDR3 sequences, roughly 31% being singletons. The source was PBMCs, mostly from graft donor cells, collected 360 days after TCRalphabeta/CD19-depleted stem cell transplant. These receptor sequences come from a boy less than two years old who had a stem cell transplant for SCID, so the T cells may come from the graft donor.

This clonotype was counted a few times. The chain links TRBV7-9 to TRBJ2-7; D possibly corresponds to TRBD2 (7 bases). The CDR3 runs 15 residues. V lost 2 bases and J lost 2, with 13 bases in between. Germline V gene data show CDR1 as SEHNR and CDR2 as FQNEAQ (reference sequence). The DNA for the CDR3 is TGTGCCAGCAGCTTATTAGGGGGGGTAGCCTACGAGCAGTACTTC. Translated: CASSLLGGVAYEQYF.

This clonotype was seen repeatedly, ten times or more. The chain combines TRBV5-1 with TRBJ2-6; D is tentatively TRBD1 or TRBD2 (5 bases each). V was clipped by 0 bases and J by 4 bases, with 8 bases between them. This CDR3 comprises 15 residues. Germline-derived CDR1 and CDR2 are SGHRS and YFSETQ. CDR3 nucleotide sequence: TGCGCCAGCAGCTTGGCAGGGACCGGGGCCAACGTCCTGACTTTC. Its protein is CASSLAGTGANVLTF.

V usage is TRBV5-1 and J usage is TRBJ2-5; no clear D gene. Germline loops: CDR1 SGHRS, CDR2 YFSETQ. CDR3 size: 14 residues. V lost 4 bases and J 2 bases, leaving 12 bases between the germline ends. In DNA form, the CDR3 reads TGCGCCAGCAGCACCGAATTAACTCAAGAGACCCAGTACTTC. Protein: CASSTELTQETQYF.

The rearrangement links TRBV12-3 or TRBV12-4 to TRBJ2-2; D is ambiguous. The CDR3 covers 15 residues. V dropped 3 bases and J dropped 0 bases, with 8 bases sitting between them. The CDR3 nucleotides read TGTGCCAGCAGTTTCTGGTGGACGAACACCGGGGAGCTGTTTTTT. It encodes CASSFWWTNTGELFF.

In its sample, this clonotype was seen once. The chain has TRBV28 and TRBJ2-3; 7 bases match TRBD2. Germline CDR1 MDHEN, CDR2 SYDVKM. The CDR3 length is 16 residues. With V trimmed by 4 bases and J by 0 bases, 7 bases remained unmatched. The DNA for the CDR3 is TGTGCCAGCAGTTACCCGTCGGGGGGAAGCACAGATACGCAGTATTTT. Amino acid sequence: CASSYPSGGSTDTQYF.